This record covers a single T cell receptor (beta chain). This sample is part of a study of OX40 agonist ivuxolimab in advanced cancers. Study summary: An agonistic human IgG2 monoclonal antibody against OX40 (CD134) was given.

Here immunoSEQ multiplex PCR was the method, and the copy in TCRdb shows in-frame clones only, minus some. This sample carries more than 40,000 clones, 82% of them seen once, and the ten largest clones take 1.5% to 2%. The sample in question was CD4+ or CD8+ T cells sorted from blood, obtained in a trial of the OX40 agonist ivuxolimab. This clonotype was sampled from an adult with an advanced solid tumor such as melanoma, head and neck, liver or kidney cancer.

The CDR3 reads CASSPSGGHFKQFF. The CDR3 DNA is TGTGCCAGCAGTCCTAGCGGGGGGCACTTTAAGCAGTTCTTC. The gene calls are TRBV2 and TRBJ2-1; 11 bases map to TRBD2. Germline V gene lookup returns CDR1 SNHLY and CDR2 FYNNEI. The V gene end was trimmed by 5 bases and the J gene end by 11 bases; junction bases not matched to a gene: 8. There are 14 residues in the CDR3.